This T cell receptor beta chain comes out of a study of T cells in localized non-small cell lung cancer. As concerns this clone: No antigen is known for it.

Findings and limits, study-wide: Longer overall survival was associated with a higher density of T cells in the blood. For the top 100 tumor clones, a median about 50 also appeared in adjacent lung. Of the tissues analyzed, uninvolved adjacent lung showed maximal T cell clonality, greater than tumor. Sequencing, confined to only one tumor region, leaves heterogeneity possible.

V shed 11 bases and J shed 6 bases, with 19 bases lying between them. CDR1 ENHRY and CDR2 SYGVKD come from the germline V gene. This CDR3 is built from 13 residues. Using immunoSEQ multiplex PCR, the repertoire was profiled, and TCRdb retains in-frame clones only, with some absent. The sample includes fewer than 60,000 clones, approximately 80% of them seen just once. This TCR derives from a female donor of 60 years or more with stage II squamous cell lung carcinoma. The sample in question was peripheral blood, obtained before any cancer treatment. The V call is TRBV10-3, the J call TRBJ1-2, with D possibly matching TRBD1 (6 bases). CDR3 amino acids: CASGREGGDGYTF. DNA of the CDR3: TGTGCCTCCGGACGGGAGGGGGGAGATGGCTACACCTTC.